The 23 T cell receptor beta chains given below trace back to one sample, sequenced in a study of regulatory T cells in long-lasting Graves disease. Combining iRepertoire HTBI primers with Arm-PCR of CDR3 regions, the authors built TCR beta libraries. TCRdb itself ran the multiplex PCR reads through MiXCR, one entry per CDR3 protein. Here the sample spans roughly 610,000 distinct CDR3 sequences, about 16% being singletons. Time point meaning: newly diagnosed GD, antithyroid drugs for less than 3 months. There was RNA extracted from PBMCs, and the TCR library was made from it. The same specimen was also included in a second study, on T cells in Graves' hyperthyroidism and ophthalmopathy.

Material: peripheral blood mononuclear cells (PBMCs), obtained at new diagnosis, from a patient treated with antithyroid drugs. The receptors shown here come from a man between 18 and 35 years old with Graves disease.

This clonotype was seen repeatedly, ten times or more. The V gene is TRBV27, the J gene TRBJ2-1; 10 bases match TRBD2. This CDR3 region has 13 residues. Germline lookup yields CDR1 MNHEY and CDR2 SMNVEV (reference sequence). V shed 6 bases and J 7 bases; nucleotides not matched to a gene: 3. Here the CDR3 DNA reads TGTGCCAGCAGGGGTAGCGGGAGGAATGAGCAGTTCTTC. It codes for CASRGSGRNEQFF.

This clonotype has a count of ten or more. This chain uses TRBV20-1 with TRBJ2-3, with 8 bases lining up with TRBD1. This CDR3 region has 15 residues. V lost 6 bases to trimming and J lost 0 bases; unmatched junction nucleotides: 8. Germline CDR1 reads DFQATT; CDR2 reads SNEGSKA (reference sequence). The CDR3 region has the DNA TGCAGTGCCAAAGACAGGGGATCTAGCACAGATACGCAGTATTTT. It translates to CSAKDRGSSTDTQYF.

This clonotype was observed at least ten times. This chain uses TRBV6-2 or TRBV6-3 with TRBJ2-3; TRBD2 might be the D (6 bases). The V end lost 7 bases, the J end lost 0 bases, and 17 bases lay between the germline ends. In germline, CDR1 is MNHEY, CDR2 SVGEGT. This CDR3 has 16 residues. The CDR3 DNA reads as TGTGCCAGCATGCTAGCGCCACGAGCTAGCACAGATACGCAGTATTTT. Residues: CASMLAPRASTDTQYF.

As regards this clonotype: One end of the junction does not line up with germline, which may come from a read error. The J gene is TRBJ2-7, the V gene TRBV11-2; unclear D gene. Germline V lookup: CDR1 SGHAT, CDR2 FQNNGV. The CDR3 runs 14 residues. The DNA of the CDR3 is TGCGCCAGCAGCCAGAATCCGGACCCGCAGAGGCAGTACTTC. This gives the protein CASSQNPDPQRQYF.

This sequence joins TRBV4-2 and TRBJ2-7; 9 bases align to TRBD2. J lost 0 bases, V lost 4 bases, and 7 bases had no gene match. This CDR3 has 16 amino acids. Germline values: CDR1 LGHNA, CDR2 YNFKEQ. The CDR3 is CASSPRLAESSYEQYF. The CDR3 DNA reads TGTGCCAGCAGCCCCAGACTAGCGGAGAGCTCCTACGAGCAGTACTTC.

This clonotype was seen repeatedly, ten times or more. The chain employs TRBV30 and TRBJ2-2, with TRBD1 as a possible D gene (6 bases). V shed 4 bases and J shed 6 bases, with 6 bases lying between them. This CDR3 region has 11 residues. Germline assignment: CDR1 GTSNPN and CDR2 SVGIG (reference sequence). The chain's CDR3 is CAWNRAGELFF. CDR3 nucleotide sequence: TGTGCCTGGAACAGGGCCGGGGAGCTGTTTTTT. The full variable domain, in which reference TRBV30 and TRBJ2-2 provide the parts outside the CDR3, is SQTIHQWPATLVQPVGSPLSLECTVEGTSNPNLYWYRQAAGRGLQLLFYSVGIGQISSEVPQNLSASRPQDRQFILSSKKLLLSDSGFYLCAWNRAGELFFGEGSRLTVL.

This sequence joins TRBV6-2 or TRBV6-3 and TRBJ1-1; D not certain. The V and J ends lost 7 bases and 4 bases respectively, with 10 bases between them. The germline gives CDR1 MNHEY, CDR2 SVGEGT. The CDR3 sequence is 12 residues long. The CDR3 DNA reads TGTGCCAGCATAAGGGAAGGCACTGAAGCTTTCTTT. It translates to CASIREGTEAFF.

This chain links TRBV20-1 with TRBJ2-1; 9 positions agree with TRBD2. The CDR3 runs to 17 residues. V shed 0 bases and J 10 bases; nucleotides not matched to a gene: 16. Germline loops: CDR1 DFQATT, CDR2 SNEGSKA (reference sequence). CDR3 DNA sequence: TGCAGTGCTAGAGACTCCGCGCGGGAGGGCGCCGGGTGGGAGCAGTTCTTC. It encodes CSARDSAREGAGWEQFF.

The table lists this clonotype with a few counts. V is TRBV6-2 or TRBV6-3 and J is TRBJ2-7; D is unresolved. V was trimmed by 7 bases and J by 3 bases, leaving 10 bases between them. In germline, CDR1 is MNHEY, CDR2 SVGEGT. The CDR3 totals 12 residues. The CDR3 sequence: CASTITGYEQYF. In DNA form, the CDR3 reads TGTGCCAGCACTATAACGGGCTACGAGCAGTACTTC.

The chain employs TRBV9 and TRBJ2-3; 7 bases map to TRBD2. The germline CDR1 and CDR2 sequences are SGDLS and YYNGEE. This CDR3 region has 15 residues. The trim removed 0 bases at V and 4 bases at J, leaving 5 bases unmatched. Written as DNA, the CDR3 is TGTGCCAGCAGCGTAGATGGCGGGAGAGCAGATACGCAGTATTTT. This translates into CASSVDGGRADTQYF.

The V call is TRBV6-5, the J call TRBJ2-2, with unresolved D. The CDR3 totals 15 residues. V was pared by 3 bases and J by 1 base, with 9 bases between. The germline gives CDR1 MNHEY, CDR2 SVGAGI. The CDR3, as DNA: TGTGCCAGCAGTTATGGGCTGAAGAACACCGGGGAGCTGTTTTTT. Its translation is CASSYGLKNTGELFF.

V and J are TRBV13 and TRBJ2-2, with 10 nucleotides matching TRBD2. The V segment lost 0 bases and the J segment 3 bases; nucleotides outside the gene matches: 10. Germline CDR1 and CDR2: PRHDT and FYEKMQ (reference sequence). This CDR3 is built from 19 residues. The chain's CDR3 is CASSLGRSGRAWDTGELFF. Written as DNA, the CDR3 is TGTGCCAGCAGCTTAGGGCGAAGCGGGAGGGCCTGGGACACCGGGGAGCTGTTTTTT.

This clonotype was recorded many times. V is TRBV28 and J is TRBJ2-3, with D hard to call. Germline CDR1 reads MDHEN; CDR2 reads SYDVKM. Between the trimmed V and J ends, which lost 7 bases and 0 bases, there was a span of 8 bases. There are 13 residues in the CDR3. CDR3 amino acids: CASNSPSTDTQYF. CDR3 in DNA: TGTGCCAGCAATAGCCCTAGCACAGATACGCAGTATTTT.

This clonotype was observed a handful of times. This rearrangement joins TRBV28 to TRBJ1-5, with D maybe TRBD1 (6 bases). The CDR3 consists of 16 residues. The germline V gene has CDR1 MDHEN and CDR2 SYDVKM. Trimming took 3 bases from V and 6 from J, leaving 18 bases between them. CDR3 region: CASSFEAAGVGQPQHF. The CDR3 DNA sequence: TGTGCCAGCAGTTTCGAGGCGGCAGGGGTTGGTCAGCCCCAGCATTTT.

At least ten counts were recorded for this clonotype. V gene TRBV7-9 combines with J gene TRBJ2-7, with 8 bases lining up with TRBD2. Germline CDR1 and CDR2: SEHNR and FQNEAQ (reference sequence). The ends lost 7 bases at V and 0 bases at J; junction bases unmatched: 14. The length of the CDR3 is 17 residues. This chain's CDR3 is CASTLVAGPFSSYEQYF. The CDR3 coding sequence is TGTGCCAGCACGCTCGTAGCGGGACCATTTAGCTCCTACGAGCAGTACTTC.

This clonotype was detected ten times or more. One end of the junction varies from germline; a read error may be responsible. V and J are TRBV5-1 and TRBJ1-5; possibly TRBD1 for D (5 bases). In germline, CDR1 is SGHRS, CDR2 YFSETQ. The CDR3 has 15 amino acids. The CDR3 here is CASSLRGDSNQPQHF. The DNA for the CDR3 is TGTGCCAGCAGTTTACGGGGGGACAGCAATCAGCCCCAGCATTTT.

This clonotype has more than one count but fewer than ten. The gene calls are TRBV4-1 and TRBJ2-7; the D call may be TRBD1 or TRBD2 (5 bases each). The germline V and J ends were trimmed by 5 bases and 0 bases, with 14 bases remaining between them. The germline CDR1 and CDR2 sequences are MGHRA and YSYEKL. This CDR3 has 15 amino acids. This CDR3 reads CASSETGTNSYEQYF. DNA for the CDR3: TGCGCCAGCAGCGAAACCGGGACGAACTCCTACGAGCAGTACTTC.

This clonotype was counted at least ten times. An end of the junction does not agree with germline; a read error may underlie this. V usage is TRBV10-3 and J usage is TRBJ2-7; tentatively, D is TRBD1 (6 bases). The CDR3 consists of 13 residues. The V gene's germline CDR1 is ENHRY and CDR2 SYGVKD. CDR3 residues: CAISEGQPYKQYF. The CDR3 DNA reads as TGTGCCATCAGTGAGGGACAGCCCTACAAGCAGTACTTC.

The chain couples TRBV29-1 to TRBJ2-7, with 14 positions matching TRBD2. Trimming cost V 7 bases and J 7 bases; bases outside gene matches: 9. The CDR3 loop spans 14 amino acids. Germline loops: CDR1 SQVTM, CDR2 ANQGSEA. The CDR3 sequence is CSAWGLAGAREQYF. DNA of the CDR3: TGCAGCGCCTGGGGACTAGCGGGAGCTCGAGAGCAGTACTTC.

The chain employs TRBV3-1 and TRBJ1-3; D might be TRBD1 (6 bases). This CDR3 contains 15 residues. Germline-derived CDR1 and CDR2 are LGHDT and YNNKEL (reference sequence). V was pared by 0 bases and J by 3 bases, with 9 bases between. The CDR3 DNA reads as TGTGCCAGCAGCCAAGATTCAGGGGTTGGAAACACCATATATTTT. Translated: CASSQDSGVGNTIYF.

The chain links TRBV4-1 to TRBJ1-1; TRBD1 agrees at 8 bases. Germline values: CDR1 MGHRA, CDR2 YSYEKL. The J segment lost 5 bases and the V segment lost 1 base, leaving 9 bases of the junction unmatched. The CDR3 is 16 amino acids. The CDR3 sequence: CASSQGQGPGGTEAFF. DNA of the CDR3: TGCGCCAGCAGCCAAGGACAGGGGCCAGGTGGGACTGAAGCTTTCTTT.

This clonotype was recorded at least ten times. The V and J genes are TRBV6-1 and TRBJ2-1; 11 bases line up with TRBD2. Per the germline V gene, CDR1 is MNHNS and CDR2 is SASEGT. The V gene end was trimmed by 6 bases and the J gene end by 8 bases; junction bases not matched to a gene: 6. The CDR3 covers 14 residues. CDR3 bases: TGTGCCAGCAGCCAACTAGCGGGAGTTCATGAGCAGTTCTTC. This translates into CASSQLAGVHEQFF.

The CDR3 loop reads CASSLGGSSRNQPQHF. The CDR3, as DNA: TGCGCCAGCAGCTTGGGTGGCTCTTCAAGGAATCAGCCCCAGCATTTT. V usage is TRBV5-1 and J usage is TRBJ1-5; D ambiguous. From germline, CDR1 is SGHRS and CDR2 YFSETQ. The germline V and J ends were trimmed by 0 bases and 4 bases, with 14 bases remaining between them. The CDR3 is made up of 16 amino acids.